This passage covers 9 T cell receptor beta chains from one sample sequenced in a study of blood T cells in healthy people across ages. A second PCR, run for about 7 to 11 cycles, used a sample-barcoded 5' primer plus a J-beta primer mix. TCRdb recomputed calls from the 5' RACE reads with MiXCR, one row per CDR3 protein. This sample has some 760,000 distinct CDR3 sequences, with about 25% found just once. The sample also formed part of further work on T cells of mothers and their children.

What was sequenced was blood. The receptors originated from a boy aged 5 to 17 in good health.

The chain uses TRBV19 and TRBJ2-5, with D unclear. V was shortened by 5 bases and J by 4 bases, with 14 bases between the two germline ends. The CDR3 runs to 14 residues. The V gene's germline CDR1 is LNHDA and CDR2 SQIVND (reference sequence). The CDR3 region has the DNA TGTGCCAGTAGTTGGGCCAGCCTTCCAGAGACCCAGTACTTC. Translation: CASSWASLPETQYF. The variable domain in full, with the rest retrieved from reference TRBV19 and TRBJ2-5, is DGGITQSPKYLFRKEGQNVTLSCEQNLNHDAMYWYRQDPGQGLRLIYYSQIVNDFQKGDIAEGYSVSREKKESFPLTVTSAQKNPTAFYLCASSWASLPETQYFGPGTRLLVL.

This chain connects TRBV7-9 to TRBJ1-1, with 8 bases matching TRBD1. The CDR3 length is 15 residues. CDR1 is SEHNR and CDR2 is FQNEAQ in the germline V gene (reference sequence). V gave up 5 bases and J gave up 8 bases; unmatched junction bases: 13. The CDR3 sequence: CASSPIVGDRQEAFF. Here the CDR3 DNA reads TGTGCCAGCAGCCCGATTGTGGGGGACAGGCAGGAAGCTTTCTTT.

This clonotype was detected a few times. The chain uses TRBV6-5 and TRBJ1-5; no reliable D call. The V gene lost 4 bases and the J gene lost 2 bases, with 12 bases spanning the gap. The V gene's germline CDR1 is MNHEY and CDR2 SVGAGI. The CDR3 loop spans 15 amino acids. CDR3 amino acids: CASSLWATGNQPQHF. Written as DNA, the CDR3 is TGTGCCAGCAGTTTATGGGCTACAGGCAATCAGCCCCAGCATTTT.

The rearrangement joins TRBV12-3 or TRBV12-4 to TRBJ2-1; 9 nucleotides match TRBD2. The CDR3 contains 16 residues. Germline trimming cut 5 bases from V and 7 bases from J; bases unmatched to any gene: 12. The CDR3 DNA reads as TGTGCCAGCAGTCCCGGGATAGCGGGGGCTCAAAATGAGCAGTTCTTC. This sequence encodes CASSPGIAGAQNEQFF.

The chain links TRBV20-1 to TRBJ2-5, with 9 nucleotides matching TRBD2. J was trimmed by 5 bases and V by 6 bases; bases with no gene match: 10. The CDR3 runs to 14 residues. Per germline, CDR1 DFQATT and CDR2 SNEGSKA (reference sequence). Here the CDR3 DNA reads TGCAGTGCCACCCCGGGACTAGCATTGGAGACCCAGTACTTC. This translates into CSATPGLALETQYF.

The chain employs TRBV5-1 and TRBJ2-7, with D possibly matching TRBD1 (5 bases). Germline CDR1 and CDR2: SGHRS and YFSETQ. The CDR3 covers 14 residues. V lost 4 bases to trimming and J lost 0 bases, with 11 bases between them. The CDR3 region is CASSIGHFSYEQYF. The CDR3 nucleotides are TGCGCCAGCAGCATTGGACATTTCTCCTACGAGCAGTACTTC.

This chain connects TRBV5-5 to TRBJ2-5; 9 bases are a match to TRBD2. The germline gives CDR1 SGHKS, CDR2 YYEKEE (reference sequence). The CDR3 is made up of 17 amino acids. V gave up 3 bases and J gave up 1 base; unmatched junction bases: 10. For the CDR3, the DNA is TGTGCCAGCAGCTCCCCGATAGCGGGGGCGATCCAAGAGACCCAGTACTTC. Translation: CASSSPIAGAIQETQYF.

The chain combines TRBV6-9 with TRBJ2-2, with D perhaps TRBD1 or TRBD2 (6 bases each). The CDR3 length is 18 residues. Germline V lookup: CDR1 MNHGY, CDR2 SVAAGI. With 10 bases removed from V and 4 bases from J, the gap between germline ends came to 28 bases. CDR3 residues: CATNRGQARVLTTGELFF. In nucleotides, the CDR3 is TGTGCCACCAACCGGGGGCAGGCAAGGGTTTTGACCACCGGGGAGCTGTTTTTT.

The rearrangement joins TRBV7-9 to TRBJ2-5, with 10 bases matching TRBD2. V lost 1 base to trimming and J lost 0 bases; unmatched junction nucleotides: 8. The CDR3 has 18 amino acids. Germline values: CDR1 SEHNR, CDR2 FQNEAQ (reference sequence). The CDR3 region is CASSLGTSGIIYQETQYF. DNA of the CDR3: TGTGCCAGCAGCTTAGGCACTAGCGGGATTATCTACCAAGAGACCCAGTACTTC.